This T cell receptor beta chain was documented in a study of Ad26.COV2.S vaccination and SARS-CoV-2 variants. The study's findings and limits: Possibly, TCR breadth and depth analyses underestimated total T cell responses.

TCRdb's copy holds only in-frame clones and misses some; the assay was immunoSEQ multiplex PCR. The sample lists 300,000 to 350,000 clones, around 88% seen once, with 9.5% to 12% in the top ten. About this clone itself: Antigen specificity is unknown.

Treatment given: 15 to 20 received Ad26.COV2.S at low or high dose, single or two shots; about 5 received placebo; per-sample allocation not given. Samples were taken on day 63 after the first vaccine or placebo injection. Built on an Ad26 vector, the vaccine expressed Wuhan-strain SARS-CoV-2 spike. Source: peripheral blood, taken in a trial of Ad26.COV2.S vaccine versus placebo. The TCR sequence derives from a person aged 18-60 years who received the Ad26.COV2.S COVID-19 vaccine or a placebo.

The DNA for the CDR3 is TGTGCCAGTAGTATCGGGATGGTGAACACTGAAGCTTTCTTT. This codes for CASSIGMVNTEAFF. The V and J genes are TRBV19 and TRBJ1-1; unclear D gene. CDR1 LNHDA and CDR2 SQIVND come from the germline V gene (reference sequence). This CDR3 is built from 14 residues. V dropped 3 bases and J dropped 0 bases, with 8 bases sitting between them.